This section outlines one T cell receptor beta chain sequence together with its context. Its antigen is still unknown. The same CDR3 also results from other DNA sequences found in this sample. The data originate from a study of sequential checkpoint blockade in melanoma. Study details: First-line arms were nivolumab then ipilimumab, or the reverse, randomized 1:1. After nivolumab or ipilimumab alone, around 24 patients had week-13 rebiopsies.

General observations from the study: Mutational load did not correlate with tumor T-cell fraction or clonality.

This table comes from immunoSEQ multiplex PCR, and its TCRdb copy is limited to in-frame clones, with some not included. The sample records 6,200 or so clones, 25% to 30% being singletons. Treatment specified: randomized to nivolumab then ipilimumab (arm A) or the reverse (arm B). The CDR3 consists of 14 residues. V lost 6 bases and J 1 base, leaving 12 bases between the germline ends. Germline V lookup: CDR1 MNHGY, CDR2 SAAAGT. The chain carries TRBV6-8 and TRBJ1-1; D gene unclear. The sequence came from a human donor with melanoma. The starting material was tumor tissue (inferred from file names), obtained from a patient given nivolumab and ipilimumab in sequence. The CDR3 sequence: CASSPSPGNTEAFF. The CDR3 nucleotides read TGTGCCAGCAGCCCATCCCCGGGGAACACTGAAGCTTTCTTT.